The source of this T cell receptor (beta chain) is a study of cytomegalovirus exposure and HLA in healthy donors. Study context: Genotyping showed roughly 83% of 350 to 400 donors falling in the Caucasian-associated ancestry cluster.

CDR1 is SNHLY, CDR2 FYNNEI, per germline. The CDR3 covers 15 residues. V was pared by 4 bases and J by 2 bases, with 5 bases of the junction left unmatched. Primers for the PCR totalled 60 Vbeta and 13 Jbeta. Method: immunoSEQ multiplex PCR; TCRdb's copy keeps in-frame clones and lacks some. The sample has 150,000 to 200,000 clones; over 75% are singletons. The J gene is TRBJ2-7, the V gene TRBV2; TRBD2 matches at 10 bases. The receptor's source is a girl under two years old in good health and CMV-seronegative. The sample taken for sequencing was PBMCs. CDR3 loop: CASSVSSGSTYEQYF. In DNA, the CDR3 is TGTGCCAGCAGTGTGTCTAGCGGGAGCACCTACGAGCAGTACTTC. The entire variable domain, with the rest obtained from reference TRBV2 and TRBJ2-7, is as follows: EPEVTQTPSHQVTQMGQEVILRCVPISNHLYFYWYRQILGQKVEFLVSFYNNEISEKSEIFDDQFSVERPDGSNFTLKIRSTKLEDSAMYFCASSVSSGSTYEQYFGPGTRLTVT.